The clone carrying this TCR beta chain was seen a handful of times. The PCR had 60 Vbeta and 13 Jbeta primers. TCRdb's copy holds only in-frame clones and misses some; the assay was immunoSEQ multiplex PCR. The sample comprises 170,000 or so clones, about four fifths of which are singletons, and around 5% rests with the top ten. The data derive from a study of cytomegalovirus exposure and HLA in healthy donors. Trimming at V came to 4 bases and at J to 0 bases, leaving 11 bases not matched to a gene. From germline, CDR1 is SGHDT and CDR2 YYEEEE. The CDR3 extends over 19 amino acids. This receptor was taken from a girl between 10 and 17 years old in good health and CMV-seropositive. The sequenced sample consisted of PBMCs. This chain joins TRBV5-6 and TRBJ1-6; 9 positions match TRBD1. The CDR3 DNA reads as TGTGCCAGCAGCACCGGGACAGGGAGATTCAGCTCCTATAATTCACCCCTCCACTTT. It codes for CASSTGTGRFSSYNSPLHF.